In this sample, the clone carrying this T cell receptor (beta chain) turned up a few times. The target antigen is unknown. Primed by a sample-barcoded 5' primer and a J-beta primer mix, a second PCR proceeded for about 6 to 12 cycles. TCRdb used MiXCR to reprocess the 5' RACE reads, holding one entry per CDR3 protein. The sample shows around 1,700,000 distinct CDR3 sequences, approximately 30% of them seen only once. Germline CDR1 is MGHDK and CDR2 is SYGVNS. V lost 1 base, J lost 6 bases, and 11 bases stayed unmatched. The CDR3 length is 16 residues. This entry belongs to a study of blood T cells in healthy people across ages. Study outcomes and limitations: Bulk PBMC profiling left naive and antigen-experienced comparisons inconclusive.

The chain employs TRBV25-1 and TRBJ1-2; 7 bases agree with TRBD1. The receptor was isolated from a woman younger than 45 in good health. What was sequenced was blood. In DNA form, the CDR3 reads TGTGCCAGCAGTGAATTTCGCAGGGGGACCCTCCATGGCTACACCTTC. Protein sequence: CASSEFRRGTLHGYTF.